The present T cell receptor beta chain was sequenced within a study of T cells in tuberculosis. Germline values: CDR1 LGHNA, CDR2 YNFKEQ. The V end lost 0 bases, the J end lost 0 bases, and 12 bases lay between the germline ends. The CDR3 extends over 17 amino acids. Generated by immunoSEQ multiplex PCR, the TCRdb table keeps only in-frame clones and is missing some. The repertoire holds 29,000 or so clones, with 93% as singletons. The sequence came from a donor aged 10-29 years with latent tuberculosis or without tuberculosis infection. The specimen was PBMCs. This sequence joins TRBV4-2 and TRBJ2-1, with D perhaps matching TRBD2 (5 bases). The CDR3 nucleotides read TGTGCCAGCAGCCAAGAACGCCGGAGGAGCTCCTACAATGAGCAGTTCTTC. It is translated as CASSQERRRSSYNEQFF.